This T cell receptor (beta chain) originates from a study of cytomegalovirus exposure and HLA in healthy donors. The data were produced by immunoSEQ multiplex PCR, yet TCRdb's version contains in-frame clones alone and is incomplete. The table shows approximately 99,000 clones, with about 85% occurring only once. With regard to this clone: Its specificity is not known.

The V end was cut by 5 bases, the J end by 2 bases, with 3 bases between. CDR1 and CDR2 from the germline V gene are SNHLY and FYNNEI. This CDR3 is built from 11 residues. Study conclusions and caveats: The study listed under 200 cytomegalovirus-associated TCR beta chains. Specificity of a few CMV-associated chains for CMV antigens was verified in vitro. The classifier was said to identify cytomegalovirus status with high specificity and sensitivity.

This sequence originates from a woman in her late teens or twenties in good health and CMV-seronegative. Sequencing used PBMCs. The chain carries TRBV2 and TRBJ2-5; no definite D call. The DNA of the CDR3 is TGTGCCAGCAGTCTACAAGAGACCCAGTACTTC. Its protein is CASSLQETQYF.